This TCR beta chain was captured in a study of blood T cells in healthy people across ages. General study points: There were more naive CD4+ cells and higher diversity in long-lived donors than in aged donors. Naive T cell percentage and TCR beta diversity correlated strongly.

Worth noting for this clonotype: Its antigen is currently unknown.

Trimming took 6 bases from V and 6 from J, leaving 12 bases between them. CDR3 length: 12 residues. CDR1 and CDR2 (germline): DFQATT, SNEGSKA (reference sequence). Those donating, healthy Caucasian individuals from Russia, were aged roughly 6 to 95. Isolated PBMCs totaled at least 6.5 million in each sample. Primers used in a second PCR of about 6 to 11 cycles were a sample-barcoded 5' primer and a J-beta primer mix. TCRdb called the 5' RACE reads again in MiXCR, with one record for every CDR3 protein. Among roughly 1,500,000 distinct CDR3 sequences, around 36% were seen once, and the ten largest hold around 11%.

This receptor was taken from a woman in her thirties in good health. The material sequenced was blood. This rearrangement joins TRBV20-1 to TRBJ2-1, with D hard to call. CDR3 nucleotide sequence: TGCAGTGCCTCGTCCGTTTCCAATGAGCAGTTCTTC. This translates into CSASSVSNEQFF.